The 10 T cell receptor beta chains below all came from one sample that was sequenced in a study of T cell changes during pregnancy in multiple sclerosis. Measured with immunoSEQ multiplex PCR; TCRdb has only the in-frame clones, and not every one. The sample consists of fewer than 150,000 clones, about 95% of them appearing once. The specimen was peripheral blood, collected after pregnancy. These receptors all come from a female donor with multiple sclerosis, enrolled in a pregnancy study.

The chain employs TRBV9 and TRBJ2-2; D not resolved. V lost 0 bases and J lost 6, with 6 bases in between. The CDR3 runs 13 residues. CDR1 is SGDLS, CDR2 YYNGEE, per germline. CDR3 sequence: CASSVAVAGELFF. DNA of the CDR3: TGTGCCAGCAGCGTAGCTGTCGCCGGGGAGCTGTTTTTT.

The genes are TRBV28 and TRBJ1-5, with D uncertain. The CDR3 loop spans 15 amino acids. Trimming shortened V by 1 base and J by 1 base, and 8 bases separated the two germline ends. Germline CDR1 is MDHEN and CDR2 is SYDVKM. For the CDR3, the DNA is TGTGCCAGCAGTTTATTTTCGGGGAGCAATCAGCCCCAGCATTTT. Amino acid sequence: CASSLFSGSNQPQHF.

The V call is TRBV7-2, the J call TRBJ2-7; 8 nucleotides line up with TRBD2. Losses at the gene ends were 1 base for V and 5 bases for J; bases not matched to a gene: 13. The length of the CDR3 is 17 residues. Looked up from germline, CDR1 is SGHTA and CDR2 is FQGNSA. CDR3 sequence: CASSLVGGAGGRHEQYF. The CDR3 DNA is TGTGCCAGCAGCTTAGTGGGGGGGGCGGGAGGTAGACACGAGCAGTACTTC.

This chain links TRBV19 with TRBJ2-1; weak D call: TRBD2 (6 bases). This CDR3 is 17 amino acids long. Germline V gene lookup returns CDR1 LNHDA and CDR2 SQIVND (reference sequence). Trimming removed 2 bases at V and 7 bases at J, with 21 bases between. CDR3 nucleotides: TGTGCCAGTAGTATACCCCCTAGAGGGACTCGAGGGAATGAGCAGTTCTTC. Its translation: CASSIPPRGTRGNEQFF.

The rearrangement uses TRBV18 and TRBJ2-4, with D tentatively TRBD1 (5 bases). V was clipped by 3 bases and J by 1 base, with 13 bases between them. The germline CDR1 and CDR2 sequences are KGHSH and LQKENI. This CDR3 spans 16 amino acids. The CDR3 DNA follows: TGTGCCAGCTCACCTCTCCCTAAGGGGGCCAAAAACATTCAGTACTTC. It encodes CASSPLPKGAKNIQYF. The variable domain in full, with the rest retrieved from reference TRBV18 and TRBJ2-4, is NAGVMQNPRHLVRRRGQEARLRCSPMKGHSHVYWYRQLPEEGLKFMVYLQKENIIDESGMPKERFSAEFPKEGPSILRIQQVVRGDSAAYFCASSPLPKGAKNIQYFGAGTRLSVL.

The rearrangement joins TRBV6-6 to TRBJ2-1, with 13 bases fitting TRBD2. Germline CDR1 reads MNHNY; CDR2 reads SVGAGI (reference sequence). The CDR3 runs to 15 residues. The ends lost 6 bases at V and 8 bases at J; junction bases unmatched: 7. The CDR3 loop reads CASSIGLAGVYEQFF. The CDR3 bases are TGTGCCAGCAGCATAGGACTAGCGGGAGTGTATGAGCAGTTCTTC.

This chain connects TRBV28 to TRBJ1-5; D gene ambiguous. Germline CDR1 reads MDHEN; CDR2 reads SYDVKM. The CDR3 totals 14 residues. Trimming took off 3 bases at V and 5 bases at J, with 11 bases between the two ends. The CDR3 DNA reads as TGTGCCAGCAGTTTTAGGTGGCGGCATCAGCCCCAGCATTTT. This codes for CASSFRWRHQPQHF.

This clone was seen a single time. The chain combines TRBV9 with TRBJ2-7; D uncertain. Trimming took 4 bases from V and 0 from J, leaving 14 bases between them. CDR3 length equals 15 residues. Germline V gene sequence: CDR1 SGDLS, CDR2 YYNGEE. CDR3 DNA sequence: TGTGCCAGCAGCCCCTCCTCACAGAGCTCCTACGAGCAGTACTTC. Its translation: CASSPSSQSSYEQYF.

In regard to this clone: An end of the junction does not agree with germline; a read error may underlie this. Written as DNA, the CDR3 is TGTGCTAGCAGCCTGAGACTAGCGGGAGGGAACGACAATGAGCAGTTCTTC. Protein sequence: CASSLRLAGGNDNEQFF. The rearrangement links TRBV7-7 to TRBJ2-1; 14 bases fit TRBD2. The CDR3 is 17 amino acids. Germline V gene data show CDR1 as SSHAT and CDR2 as FNYEAQ (reference sequence).

The chain is built from TRBV25-1 and TRBJ2-1; no clear D. CDR1 is MGHDK and CDR2 is SYGVNS in the germline V gene. V was cut by 1 base and J by 4 bases, with 8 bases left in between. The CDR3 covers 14 residues. The CDR3 sequence: CASSESYAYNEQFF. The CDR3 DNA sequence: TGTGCCAGCAGTGAATCCTACGCATACAATGAGCAGTTCTTC.